What follows describes a single T cell receptor (beta chain). Its antigen is not known. This entry belongs to a study of Ad26.COV2.S vaccination and SARS-CoV-2 variants. Study-level background: Into the muscle, Ad26.COV2.S was dosed once or twice, 56 days apart.

This table comes from immunoSEQ multiplex PCR, and its TCRdb copy is limited to in-frame clones, with some not included. The sample has about 250,000 clones, around 90% seen once. Specified treatment: around 19 received Ad26.COV2.S at low or high dose, single or two shots; roughly five received placebo; per-sample allocation not given. On day 63 after the first injection, vaccine and placebo recipients gave samples. Ad26.COV2.S expressed prefusion-stabilized spike from the original Wuhan strain. Study-level findings and limits: Vaccine and placebo recipients had similar non-spike TCR breadth. The placebo group had lower spike-specific TCR breadth than the vaccine recipients did.

Trimming stripped 0 bases from V and 5 bases from J, with 7 bases between. CDR1 and CDR2 (germline): SGHDT, YYEEEE. The CDR3 contains 13 residues. This chain links TRBV5-6 with TRBJ2-3; D may be TRBD1 or TRBD2 (5 bases each). This TCR was sampled from a person aged 18-60 years who received the Ad26.COV2.S COVID-19 vaccine or a placebo. The sample was peripheral blood, taken in a trial of Ad26.COV2.S vaccine versus placebo. The CDR3 reads CASSLGDQDTQYF. Here the CDR3 DNA reads TGTGCCAGCAGCTTGGGGGACCAAGATACGCAGTATTTT.